This T cell receptor (beta chain) was sequenced in a study of blood T cell repertoires in COVID-19. This clone was seen only a few times. The CDR3 loop spans 11 amino acids. V was pared by 7 bases and J by 7 bases, with 9 bases between. The V gene's germline CDR1 is LNHDA and CDR2 SQIVND (reference sequence). Only in-frame clones appear in the TCRdb table, and some are missing; sequencing was by immunoSEQ multiplex PCR. There are under 250,000 clones in the sample; about 82% occur only once, and about 5.4% lies in the top ten. The sample consisted of peripheral blood. This chain joins TRBV19 and TRBJ2-3; D possibly corresponds to TRBD2 (5 bases). The sequence was collected from a woman aged 80 or over with COVID-19, enrolled during active disease. The chain's CDR3 is CASKSGNTQYF. As DNA, the CDR3 is TGTGCCAGTAAATCGGGGAATACGCAGTATTTT.